The T cell receptor (beta chain) under discussion was sequenced for a study of blood T cell repertoires in COVID-19. Across the whole study: Sites across the United States, Italy and Spain contributed samples from acute and convalescent COVID-19.

Germline V gene lookup returns CDR1 SNHLY and CDR2 FYNNEI. The CDR3 consists of 15 residues. V shed 4 bases and J 4 bases; nucleotides not matched to a gene: 7. Under the authors' procedure: Nucleated cell number was recorded as an estimate derived from reference gene primer amplification. Some clones are missing from TCRdb's copy, which holds only in-frame ones; the method was immunoSEQ multiplex PCR. V and J calls and clone size are as listed in that table; D and trimming were resolved from the DNA. Of a few hundred thousand clones in the sample, around nine tenths were seen once. The chain employs TRBV2 and TRBJ2-3; TRBD2 agrees at 8 bases. This TCR was recovered from a woman aged 30 to 39 who had been exposed to COVID-19. Sequenced sample: PBMCs or T cells enriched from blood (not recorded which). CDR3 DNA sequence: TGTGCCAGCAGTGCGGGACTAGGGGTCGCAGATACGCAGTATTTT. It codes for CASSAGLGVADTQYF.